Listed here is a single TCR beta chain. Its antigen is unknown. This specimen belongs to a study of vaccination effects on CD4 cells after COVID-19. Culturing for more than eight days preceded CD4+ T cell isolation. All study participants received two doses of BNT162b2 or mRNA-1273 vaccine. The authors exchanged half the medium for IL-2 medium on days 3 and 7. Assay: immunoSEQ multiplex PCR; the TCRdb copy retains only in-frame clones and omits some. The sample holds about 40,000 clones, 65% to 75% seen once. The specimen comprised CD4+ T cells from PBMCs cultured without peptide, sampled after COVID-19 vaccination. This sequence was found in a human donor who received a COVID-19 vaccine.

CDR3 sequence (DNA): TGTGCCAGTAGTCGAGGCCTAGCAGAACAAGAGACCCAGTACTTC. Translating gives CASSRGLAEQETQYF. The chain carries TRBV19 and TRBJ2-5; weak D call: TRBD2 (5 bases). Germline CDR1 is LNHDA and CDR2 is SQIVND (reference sequence). Trimming removed 5 bases from V and 2 bases from J, with 15 bases in between. The length of the CDR3 is 15 residues.